These 26 T cell receptor beta chains share one sample of origin, sequenced in a study of blood T cell repertoires in COVID-19. Repertoires were generated with immunoSEQ multiplex PCR, while TCRdb's copy carries only in-frame clones and drops some. The data hold about 51,000 clones, with 85% to 90% observed a single time. The sequencing input was peripheral blood. The receptors originated from a man of 80 years or more with active COVID-19.

V and J are TRBV7-6 and TRBJ2-1; 10 nucleotides agree with TRBD2. Germline V lookup: CDR1 SGHVS, CDR2 FNYEAQ. V lost 7 bases and J lost 3; bases outside the gene matches: 6. The CDR3 contains 15 residues. CDR3 in amino acids: CASTLSSGSYNEQFF. DNA for the CDR3: TGTGCCAGCACCCTTTCTAGCGGGAGCTACAATGAGCAGTTCTTC. The full variable domain, rest sourced from reference TRBV7-6 and TRBJ2-1, is GAGVSQSPRYKVTKRGQDVALRCDPISGHVSLYWYRQALGQGPEFLTYFNYEAQQDKSGLPNDRFSAERPEGSISTLTIQRTEQRDSAMYRCASTLSSGSYNEQFFGPGTRLTVL.

This chain joins TRBV7-2 and TRBJ1-1; no firm D call. Germline V CDR1 and CDR2: SGHTA, FQGNSA. This CDR3 is 13 amino acids long. Trimming removed 2 bases at V and 4 bases at J, with 8 bases between. The chain's CDR3 is CASSLRGLTEAFF. The CDR3, as DNA: TGTGCCAGCAGCTTAAGAGGGCTCACTGAAGCTTTCTTT. Full variable domain (outside the CDR3, taken from reference TRBV7-2 and TRBJ1-1): GAGVSQSPSNKVTEKGKDVELRCDPISGHTALYWYRQSLGQGLEFLIYFQGNSAPDKSGLPSDRFSAERTGGSVSTLTIQRTQQEDSAVYLCASSLRGLTEAFFGQGTRLTVV.

The chain couples TRBV7-9 to TRBJ2-1, with TRBD2 matching over 10 bases. The CDR3 has 14 residues. J was trimmed by 10 bases and V by 0 bases; bases with no gene match: 3. Germline assignment: CDR1 SEHNR and CDR2 FQNEAQ (reference sequence). The CDR3 spells CASSLAGTSEEQFF. The CDR3 DNA reads TGTGCCAGCAGCTTAGCTGGGACTAGCGAAGAGCAGTTCTTC.

This clone was counted a few times. The V and J genes are TRBV4-3 and TRBJ1-2; 8 bases are shared with TRBD1. The germline gives CDR1 LGHNA, CDR2 YSLEER. The CDR3 covers 14 residues. Unmatched junction bases numbered 9, after V lost 4 bases and J lost 8 bases. The CDR3 bases are TGCGCCAGCAGCCCGCCAGGGGGCGTCTACGGCTACACCTTC. The encoded protein is CASSPPGGVYGYTF.

The genes are TRBV10-3 and TRBJ2-7; 8 bases match TRBD2. This CDR3 has 14 amino acids. Germline V gene sequence: CDR1 ENHRY, CDR2 SYGVKD. With V trimmed by 3 bases and J by 4 bases, 5 bases remained unmatched. The CDR3 spells CAISESGREYEQYF. CDR3 sequence (DNA): TGTGCCATCAGTGAAAGCGGGAGAGAGTACGAGCAGTACTTC.

By proportion, this clone is medium-sized. The rearrangement uses TRBV10-1 and TRBJ1-2, with D unresolved. Trimming removed 3 bases at V and 10 bases at J, with 15 bases between. The CDR3 consists of 13 residues. Germline V gene sequence: CDR1 WNHNN, CDR2 SYGVQD (reference sequence). CDR3 bases: TGCGCCAGCAGTGATGTGGACTCCCCTGACTACACCTTC. Its protein product is CASSDVDSPDYTF.

The chain joins TRBV9 to TRBJ1-1, with TRBD1 matching over 10 bases. The ends lost 4 bases at V and 4 bases at J; junction bases unmatched: 4. Germline CDR1 reads SGDLS; CDR2 reads YYNGEE. This CDR3 is 14 amino acids long. CDR3 nucleotide sequence: TGTGCCAGCAGCCCCCGGACAGGGGGCACTGAAGCTTTCTTT. This gives the protein CASSPRTGGTEAFF.

This clone was counted between two and nine times. The gene calls are TRBV7-9 and TRBJ2-1; no definite D call. Germline assignment: CDR1 SEHNR and CDR2 FQNEAQ (reference sequence). The CDR3 is 14 amino acids. Trimming pared 7 bases from V and 3 bases from J, leaving 13 bases between. CDR3 DNA: TGTGCCAGCACGCGAGACTTGGACTACAATGAGCAGTTCTTC. Protein sequence: CASTRDLDYNEQFF.

V gene TRBV6-5 combines with J gene TRBJ1-2; D is unresolved. The ends were cut back, 2 bases at V and 4 bases at J, with 8 bases in the middle. The CDR3 consists of 13 residues. Germline CDR1 is MNHEY and CDR2 is SVGAGI. The chain's CDR3 is CASSYPGFYGYTF. Written as DNA, the CDR3 is TGTGCCAGCAGTTACCCGGGGTTCTATGGCTACACCTTC.

The J gene is TRBJ2-7, the V gene TRBV7-2; weak D call: TRBD1 (5 bases). This CDR3 region has 18 residues. CDR1 SGHTA and CDR2 FQGNSA come from the germline V gene. V was cut by 3 bases and J by 2 bases, with 23 bases left in between. The chain's CDR3 is CASSLQGPGFASAYEQYF. The CDR3 DNA follows: TGTGCCAGCAGCTTGCAGGGTCCGGGCTTCGCCTCGGCCTACGAGCAGTACTTC. Full variable domain (missing parts from reference TRBV7-2 and TRBJ2-7): GAGVSQSPSNKVTEKGKDVELRCDPISGHTALYWYRQSLGQGLEFLIYFQGNSAPDKSGLPSDRFSAERTGGSVSTLTIQRTQQEDSAVYLCASSLQGPGFASAYEQYFGPGTRLTVT.

CDR3 nucleotides: TGTGCCAGCAGCTTAGCAGACAGGTACGAGCAGTACTTC. Translation gives CASSLADRYEQYF. The chain combines TRBV7-9 with TRBJ2-7, with D possibly TRBD1 on 6 matching bases. The CDR3 is 13 residues long. The germline gives CDR1 SEHNR, CDR2 FQNEAQ (reference sequence). V was clipped by 0 bases and J by 4 bases, with 7 bases between them.

This chain uses TRBV3-1 (or the pseudogene TRBV3-2) with TRBJ1-5, with TRBD1 matching over 8 bases. The CDR3 runs 17 residues. With 1 base clipped from V and 9 bases from J, the junction kept 14 bases outside the gene matches. The germline V gene encodes CDR1 LGHDT and CDR2 YNNKEL (reference sequence). The CDR3 here is CASSQATQGVFFPPQHF. For the CDR3, the DNA is TGTGCCAGCAGCCAAGCAACACAGGGGGTTTTCTTTCCGCCCCAGCATTTT.

The table lists this clone with a few counts. This chain uses TRBV14 with TRBJ2-5, with 15 nucleotides matching TRBD2. Per germline, CDR1 SGHDN and CDR2 FVKESK. The CDR3 extends over 19 amino acids. Losses at the gene ends were 0 bases for V and 3 bases for J; bases not matched to a gene: 8. The CDR3, as DNA: TGTGCCAGCAGCCAAGATAGTGGACTAGCGGGAGGGACTGAAGAGACCCAGTACTTC. Its protein is CASSQDSGLAGGTEETQYF.

This rearrangement joins TRBV7-2 to TRBJ2-7; D unresolved. Germline loops: CDR1 SGHTA, CDR2 FQGNSA. With 5 bases removed from V and 0 bases from J, the gap between germline ends came to 5 bases. The CDR3 totals 12 residues. DNA of the CDR3: TGTGCCAGCAGCCCTAGCTCCTACGAGCAGTACTTC. Protein: CASSPSSYEQYF.

The chain employs TRBV9 and TRBJ2-5; D call uncertain. This CDR3 has 15 amino acids. Trimming removed 0 bases at V and 2 bases at J, with 11 bases between. Germline CDR1 is SGDLS and CDR2 is YYNGEE. Here the CDR3 DNA reads TGTGCCAGCAGCGTAGGGCTTGGGCTACAAGAGACCCAGTACTTC. Amino acid sequence: CASSVGLGLQETQYF.

The chain joins TRBV28 to TRBJ2-5, with 14 bases that match TRBD2. Per the germline V gene, CDR1 is MDHEN and CDR2 is SYDVKM. CDR3 length equals 16 residues. The V and J ends lost 6 bases and 5 bases, in that order; junction bases with no gene match: 8. The CDR3 loop is CASSPRLAGGEETQYF. The CDR3 DNA is TGTGCCAGCAGCCCGCGACTAGCGGGAGGGGAGGAGACCCAGTACTTC.

The gene calls are TRBV10-3 and TRBJ1-1, with D possibly TRBD1 on 6 matching bases. Trimming shortened V by 1 base and J by 0 bases, and 9 bases separated the two germline ends. This CDR3 comprises 15 residues. Germline lookup yields CDR1 ENHRY and CDR2 SYGVKD. The CDR3 loop is CAISEYDRMNTEAFF. In DNA, the CDR3 is TGTGCCATCAGTGAGTATGACAGGATGAACACTGAAGCTTTCTTT.

The chain employs TRBV28 and TRBJ2-1, with TRBD2 identical over 7 bases. This CDR3 region has 17 residues. V shed 1 base, J shed 6 bases, and the junction held 12 bases outside the gene matches. CDR1 and CDR2 from the germline V gene are MDHEN and SYDVKM. CDR3 nucleotide sequence: TGTGCCAGCAGTTTATACACTGGGCGGGAGCTCGGCAATGAGCAGTTCTTC. Its translation: CASSLYTGRELGNEQFF.

The DNA for the CDR3 is TGTGCCAGCAGTCGGGCAGATACGCAGTATTTT. It yields the protein CASSRADTQYF. The genes are TRBV6-5 and TRBJ2-3; D gene ambiguous. The CDR3 length is 11 residues. The ends were cut back, 5 bases at V and 4 bases at J, with 4 bases in the middle. Germline V gene lookup returns CDR1 MNHEY and CDR2 SVGAGI.

The genes are TRBV28 and TRBJ1-1; the D gene is possibly TRBD1 (6 bases). Germline assignment: CDR1 MDHEN and CDR2 SYDVKM. Between the trimmed V and J ends, which lost 4 bases and 10 bases, there was a span of 13 bases. This CDR3 spans 12 amino acids. In nucleotides, the CDR3 is TGTGCCAGCAGTTGGGGGGGGCAAATAGCTTTCTTT. Protein: CASSWGGQIAFF.

This clone was counted a few times. This chain links TRBV15 with TRBJ2-7; TRBD1 agrees at 7 bases. Germline-derived CDR1 and CDR2 are LNHNV and YYDKDF (reference sequence). V shed 5 bases, J shed 1 base, and the junction held 5 bases outside the gene matches. The CDR3 runs 14 residues. CDR3 DNA: TGTGCCACCAGCTTAGGACAGGTTTCCTACGAGCAGTACTTC. It specifies CATSLGQVSYEQYF.

The V call is TRBV28, the J call TRBJ1-2; D unclear. V lost 1 base and J 8 bases, leaving 8 bases between the germline ends. The CDR3 loop spans 12 amino acids. The germline CDR1 and CDR2 sequences are MDHEN and SYDVKM. CDR3 sequence reads: CASSLSGFGYTF. DNA for the CDR3: TGTGCCAGCAGTTTATCCGGGTTCGGCTACACCTTC.

The chain is built from TRBV6-5 and TRBJ2-3; 7 nucleotides match TRBD2. The CDR3 spans 13 residues. Unmatched junction bases numbered 5, after V lost 6 bases and J lost 5 bases. The germline gives CDR1 MNHEY, CDR2 SVGAGI. CDR3 sequence reads: CASSPWGGDTQYF. The CDR3 region has the DNA TGTGCCAGCAGCCCCTGGGGGGGAGATACGCAGTATTTT.

The chain has TRBV5-1 and TRBJ2-7; 8 bases map to TRBD1. V lost 4 bases to trimming and J lost 3 bases; unmatched junction nucleotides: 9. This CDR3 is built from 15 residues. CDR1 is SGHRS, CDR2 YFSETQ, per germline. In DNA form, the CDR3 reads TGCGCCAGCAGCCAACTGACAGGGGTGGGCTACGAGCAGTACTTC. As protein: CASSQLTGVGYEQYF.

The V and J genes are TRBV12-1 and TRBJ2-1; TRBD2, the table's D call, lacks a check against the DNA. TRBV12-1 has pseudogene status. The CDR3 runs to 15 residues. The CDR3 bases are TGTGCCAGCAGCCCGACTAGCGGGGGATACAATGAGCAGTTCTTC. This codes for CASSPTSGGYNEQFF.

This clone was found a few times. The chain combines TRBV10-1 with TRBJ1-5; 9 nucleotides line up with TRBD1. This CDR3 has 19 residues. V lost 4 bases, J lost 4 bases, and 17 bases stayed unmatched. Germline values: CDR1 WNHNN, CDR2 SYGVQD (reference sequence). The CDR3 sequence: CASSGAGEGTGGRNQPQHF. The CDR3 DNA follows: TGCGCCAGCAGTGGAGCGGGGGAGGGTACAGGGGGCCGGAATCAGCCCCAGCATTTT.